This TCR beta chain was obtained from a study of blood T cells in healthy people across ages. General study findings and limits: Donors of long life had a larger count of naive CD4+ cells and greater diversity than aged donors. Percentage of naive T cells showed a strong correlation with TCR beta diversity.

Note on this clonotype: Its antigen is not identified.

Staff drew around 10 milliliters of peripheral blood from each donor. This CDR3 comprises 13 residues. Germline lookup yields CDR1 MDHEN and CDR2 SYDVKM. Trimming took off 2 bases at V and 5 bases at J, with 9 bases between the two ends. A second PCR, run for about 6 to 11 cycles, used a sample-barcoded 5' primer plus a J-beta primer mix. Each CDR3 protein is one row after TCRdb ran MiXCR on the 5' RACE reads. Found here are about a million distinct CDR3 sequences, around 46% of them singletons; the top ten hold 13%. The sample comprised blood. The clonotype originates from a man aged 25 to 40 in good health. This chain links TRBV28 with TRBJ1-1; no definite D call. This CDR3 is CASSLPILTEAFF. In nucleotides, the CDR3 is TGTGCCAGCAGTTTACCCATATTAACTGAAGCTTTCTTT.